This T cell receptor beta chain appears in the sequencing data of a study of metastatic and nonmetastatic thyroid tumors. V was shortened by 5 bases and J by 4 bases, with 12 bases between the two germline ends. This CDR3 spans 14 amino acids. In its sample, this clone ranks as medium-sized (0.01 to 0.1%). MiXCR reprocessed the PCR reads for TCRdb. The sample lists 15,000 to 20,000 clones, less than 20% occurring once. Nobody among the patients had been given any treatment before thyroid surgery. The chain combines TRBV12-3 or TRBV12-4 with TRBJ1-3; D not certain. This receptor was identified in a female donor with papillary thyroid cancer or a benign thyroid nodule (not recorded which). Some clones in this sample may be carry-over from other donors' samples. Sequenced sample: blood. CDR3 loop: CASSDPGLGNTIYF. CDR3 coding DNA: TGTGCCAGCAGTGATCCCGGACTGGGAAACACCATATATTTT.